This T cell receptor (beta chain) was profiled in a study of blood T cell repertoires in COVID-19. Across the study: Samples came from the United States, Italy and Spain, spanning acute and convalescent COVID-19. The analysed material was cDNA or gDNA that came from T cells, B-cell-depleted T cells, or PBMCs.

Authors' processing steps: Amplification from reference gene primers served as the basis for estimated nucleated cell counts. Assay used: immunoSEQ multiplex PCR; TCRdb lists only in-frame clones, some missing. The DNA gave D and trimming, while V, J and clone size come from that table. Of 180,000 or so clones listed, around four fifths are singletons. Seattle cases were enrolled at active infection and followed longitudinally. The TCR was taken from a woman aged 70-85 years with COVID-19, enrolled during active disease. Sequenced material: peripheral blood.

CDR3 sequence (DNA): TGTGCCAGCAGCTCGAGGACAGGGGTGGAGACCCAGTACTTC. Amino acids: CASSSRTGVETQYF. This rearrangement joins TRBV7-6 to TRBJ2-5; TRBD1 matches 9 bases. Trimming took 4 bases from V and 5 from J; bases not matched to a gene: 5. This CDR3 comprises 14 residues. Germline values: CDR1 SGHVS, CDR2 FNYEAQ.